This paragraph reports one TCR beta chain. Its antigen is currently unknown. This sample is drawn from a study of monozygotic twins with cystic fibrosis. Looking at the study overall: Roughly 3.3 micrograms of fragmented DNA underwent around 14 PCR cycles for library preparation.

Generated by immunoSEQ multiplex PCR, the TCRdb table keeps only in-frame clones and is missing some. The sample comprises roughly 20,000 clones, about 90% of which are singletons, and around 1.4% rests with the top ten. V lost 2 bases to trimming and J lost 1 base; unmatched junction nucleotides: 5. CDR3 size: 16 residues. Germline V gene lookup returns CDR1 MNHEY and CDR2 SMNVEV (reference sequence). Study-level results: In 13 of 16 pairs, V gene usage was closest to the co-twin's. Median Simpson clonality of 0.0095 suggested naive T cells predominated.

Sequenced: blood. The TCR sequence derives from a girl aged 2 to 9 with cystic fibrosis. This chain uses TRBV27 with TRBJ2-1, with 7 bases lining up with TRBD2. For the CDR3, the DNA is TGTGCCAGCAGTTTACTAAACGGGAGGTCCTACAATGAGCAGTTCTTC. This encodes CASSLLNGRSYNEQFF.